A single T cell receptor (beta chain) is shown here with its context. Antigen specificity is unknown. V gave up 4 bases and J gave up 3 bases, with 7 bases separating them. The germline gives CDR1 SGHDN, CDR2 FVKESK. This CDR3 is built from 12 residues. This record comes from a study of cytomegalovirus exposure and HLA in healthy donors. The overall study: Among the 400 or so donors who were genotyped, 81% fell in the genetic ancestry cluster that is associated with self-reported Caucasian donors. Notes on the study in general: At a 0.05 false discovery rate, a later analysis found around 17,000 TCR beta sequences to be associated with HLA alleles. A later analysis reportedly found that, within productive TCRs, an Asian-associated ancestry cluster had fewer N-insertions than the mean observed across the approximately 600 donors. Available immune exposure information was restricted to CMV serostatus only.

Primers for the PCR totalled 60 Vbeta and 13 Jbeta. Here immunoSEQ multiplex PCR was the method, and the copy in TCRdb shows in-frame clones only, minus some. The data show around 230,000 clones, with over 75% seen just once and less than 2% held by the top ten. The sequence was obtained from a male donor in good health and CMV-seronegative. The chain carries TRBV14 and TRBJ2-7, with D possibly TRBD2 on 6 matching bases. The specimen sequenced was PBMCs. The CDR3 spells CASSLSGYEQYF. The CDR3 bases are TGTGCCAGCAGCCTTAGCGGCTACGAGCAGTACTTC.